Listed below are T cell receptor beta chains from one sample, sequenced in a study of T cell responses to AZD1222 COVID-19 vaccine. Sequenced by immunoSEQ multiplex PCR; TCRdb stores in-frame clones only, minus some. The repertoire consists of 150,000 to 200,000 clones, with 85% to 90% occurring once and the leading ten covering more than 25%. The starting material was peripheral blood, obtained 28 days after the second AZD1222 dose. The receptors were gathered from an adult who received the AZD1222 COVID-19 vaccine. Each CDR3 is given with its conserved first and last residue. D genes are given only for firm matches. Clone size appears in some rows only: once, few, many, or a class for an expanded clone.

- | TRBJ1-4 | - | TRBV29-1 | TGCAGCGTTGACGAGGGGGACACCCATAATGAAAAACTGTTTTTT | CSVDEGDTHNEKLFF
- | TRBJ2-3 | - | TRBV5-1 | TGCGCCAGCAGCAAAACTACGGGAGTTCAGGGCACAGATACGCAGTATTTT | CASSKTTGVQGTDTQYF
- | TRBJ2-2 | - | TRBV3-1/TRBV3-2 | TGTGCCAGCAGCCAAGATATAATAGCGGCGAACACCGGGGAGCTGTTTTTT | CASSQDIIAANTGELFF
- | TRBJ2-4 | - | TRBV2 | TGTGCCAGCACGTCAGGGGCCAAAAACATTCAGTACTTC | CASTSGAKNIQYF
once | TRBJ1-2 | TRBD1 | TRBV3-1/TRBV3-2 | TGTGCCAGCAGCCAAGGAACAGGGGGGCTTGGCTACACCTTC | CASSQGTGGLGYTF
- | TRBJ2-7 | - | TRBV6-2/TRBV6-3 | TGTGCCAGCAGTTACTCGCGGACAGGGAGGGACTCCTACGAGCAGTACTTC | CASSYSRTGRDSYEQYF
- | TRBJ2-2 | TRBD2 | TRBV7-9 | TGTGCCGGATCGACTAGCGGGACTCTAACCGGGGAGCTGTTTTTT | CAGSTSGTLTGELFF
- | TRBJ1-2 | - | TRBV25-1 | TGTGCCAGCAGTGATCCGGACTTTATCTATGGCTACACCTTC | CASSDPDFIYGYTF
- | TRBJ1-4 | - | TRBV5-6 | TGTGCCAGCAGCTCACTGGGGACAAAACTGTTTTTT | CASSSLGTKLFF
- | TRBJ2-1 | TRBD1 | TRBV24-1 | TGTGCCACCAGTGATCGAATAACGGGACAGGGCCTTCTCAGCTCCTACAATGAGCAGTTCTTC | CATSDRITGQGLLSSYNEQFF
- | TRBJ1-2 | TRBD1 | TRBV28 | TGTGCCAGCAGTCGCGGAGACAGGGGTAGCGGCTACACCTTC | CASSRGDRGSGYTF
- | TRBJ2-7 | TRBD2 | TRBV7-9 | TGTGCCAGCGCGGGGCTAGCGGAACTCTACGAGCAGTACTTC | CASAGLAELYEQYF
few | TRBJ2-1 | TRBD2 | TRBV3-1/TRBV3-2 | TGTGCCAGCAGCCAAGATATGTCCGCGGGAGTCTACAATGAGCAGTTCTTC | CASSQDMSAGVYNEQFF
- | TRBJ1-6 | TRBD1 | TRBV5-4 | TGTGCCAGCAGTTCGGGACAGCTTAATTCACCCCTCCACTTT | CASSSGQLNSPLHF
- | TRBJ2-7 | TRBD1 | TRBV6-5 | TGTGCCAGCACCCTTTGGGGGACAGGGGTCTACGAGCAGTACTTC | CASTLWGTGVYEQYF
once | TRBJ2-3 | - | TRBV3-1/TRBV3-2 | TGTGCCAGCAGAGACAGATTAACCTCCACAGATACGCAGTATTTT | CASRDRLTSTDTQYF
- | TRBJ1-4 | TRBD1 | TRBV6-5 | TGTGCCAGCAGCCATGGGGACAGGGTGTGGGAAAAACTGTTTTTT | CASSHGDRVWEKLFF
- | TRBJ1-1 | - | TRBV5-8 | TGTGCCAGCAGCTTGGAGTTGGGCGTGAACACTGAAGCTTTCTTT | CASSLELGVNTEAFF
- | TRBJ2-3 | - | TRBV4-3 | TGCGCCAGCAGCCAAGATAGACTACTCCCAGATACGCAGTATTTT | CASSQDRLLPDTQYF
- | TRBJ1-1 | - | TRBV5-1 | TGCGCCAGCAGCTCAAGTGACCGGAATTCACTCATGAAAGCTTTCTTT | CASSSSDRNSLMKAFF
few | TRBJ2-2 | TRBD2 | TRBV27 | TGTGCCAGCAGACCAACACCAGCGGGAGCGAACACCGGGGAGCTGTTTTTT | CASRPTPAGANTGELFF
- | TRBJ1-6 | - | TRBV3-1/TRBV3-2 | TGTGCCAGCAGCCTGAGGACAGACGGGTCACCCCTCCACTTT | CASSLRTDGSPLHF
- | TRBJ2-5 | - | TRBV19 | TGTGCCAGTAGTATCACGGGAGCCCAAGAGACCCAGTACTTC | CASSITGAQETQYF
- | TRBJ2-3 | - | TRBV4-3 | TGCGCCAGCAGCCAAGGGCCTGGGGCGGGAGATACGCAGTATTTT | CASSQGPGAGDTQYF
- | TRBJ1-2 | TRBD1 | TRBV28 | TGTGCCAGCAGTCCCCCAGACAGGGACTATGGCTACACCTTC | CASSPPDRDYGYTF
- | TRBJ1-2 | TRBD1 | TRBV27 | TGTGCCAGCAGTTCCCCGGGGACAGAGGGAGGTGGCTACACCTTC | CASSSPGTEGGGYTF
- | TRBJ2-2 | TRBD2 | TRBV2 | TGTGCCAGCCGGCGGGGGTCAAGCACCGGGGAGCTGTTTTTT | CASRRGSSTGELFF
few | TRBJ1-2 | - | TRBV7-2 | TGTGCCAGCAGCCGAGGAGGTCTTTATGGCTACACCTTC | CASSRGGLYGYTF
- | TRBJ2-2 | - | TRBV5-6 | TGTGCCAGCAGCTTGGTAGGGACACAGAACACCGGGGAGCTGTTTTTT | CASSLVGTQNTGELFF
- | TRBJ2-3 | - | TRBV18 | TGTGCCAGCTCGGGTTTACGCACAGATACGCAGTATTTT | CASSGLRTDTQYF
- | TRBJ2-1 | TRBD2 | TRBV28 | TGTGCCAGCACCTCGGGAGGGGCCCTTGCTAATGAGCAGTTCTTC | CASTSGGALANEQFF
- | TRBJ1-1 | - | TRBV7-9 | TGTGCCAGCAGCTTAGTAAGGGGGAACACTGAAGCTTTCTTT | CASSLVRGNTEAFF
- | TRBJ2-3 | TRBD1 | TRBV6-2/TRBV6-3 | TGTGCCAGCAGTTCTACGGGACAGGGGGTCGGACTTAGAGGGGCAGATACGCAGTATTTT | CASSSTGQGVGLRGADTQYF
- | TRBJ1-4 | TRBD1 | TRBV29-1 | TGCAGCGTTATACAGGGGGCGCCTGAAAAACTGTTTTTT | CSVIQGAPEKLFF
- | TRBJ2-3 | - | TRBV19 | TGTGCCAGTAGTCGTCCTGCAGGGGCGGGCACAGATACGCAGTATTTT | CASSRPAGAGTDTQYF
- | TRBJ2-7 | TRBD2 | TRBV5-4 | TGTGCCAGCAGCTTGGAACTAGCGGAAAACTACGAGCAGTACTTC | CASSLELAENYEQYF
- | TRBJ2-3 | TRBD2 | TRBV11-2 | TGTGCCAGCAGCCCGGGACTAGCTATAGATACGCAGTATTTT | CASSPGLAIDTQYF
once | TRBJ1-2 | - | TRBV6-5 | TGTGCCAGCACCAACGGGGGAGTCTATGGCTACACCTTC | CASTNGGVYGYTF